This T cell receptor beta chain was recorded in a study of early T cells in non-severe SARS-CoV-2 infection. TCRdb re-analysed the 5' RACE reads in MiXCR, keeping a single row per CDR3 protein. The table shows about 24,000 distinct CDR3 sequences, with more than 4% occurring only once. V was trimmed by 6 bases and J by 0 bases, leaving 16 bases between them. Germline V lookup: CDR1 DFQATT, CDR2 SNEGSKA (reference sequence). There are 15 residues in the CDR3. This clonotype was picked up many times. The chain links TRBV20-1 to TRBJ2-3; D might be TRBD2 (6 bases). Material: whole blood. The clonotype comes from an adult who was a healthcare worker with PCR-confirmed SARS-CoV-2 infection or an uninfected control (not recorded which). CDR3 sequence reads: CSAWDSRTSTDTQYF. For the CDR3, the DNA is TGCAGTGCCTGGGACTCCCGAACTAGCACAGATACGCAGTATTTT.